These 8 T cell receptor beta chains were sequenced from one sample in a study of T-cell reconstitution after alpha-beta-depleted transplantation in children (dated by TCRdb to the mid-2010s). Libraries were made using PCR. Sequencing used an Illumina HiSeq 2500. Molecular barcoding was employed in the preparation of TCR libraries, with unique molecular identifiers being used to normalize TCRbeta repertoire quantification. TCRdb applied fastp at Q25 and MiXCR to the public reads, then kept only in-frame beta chains. Rows with a matching CDR3 protein are joined into one entry that keeps the most common DNA and genes. The sample data list approximately 650,000 distinct CDR3 sequences, and about 12% of these were observed just once. The ten largest make up around 0.8% of the sample. The sample's treatment or condition, from its label and the paper: allogeneic hematopoietic cell transplantation with graft depleted of TCRalphabeta T cells and CD19 B cells.

Source: PBMCs, taken before TCRalphabeta/CD19-depleted stem cell transplant. The source of these receptors is a girl between 2 and 10 years old with congenital amegakaryocytic thrombocytopenia, due to receive a stem cell transplant.

This clonotype showed up just a few times. The chain couples TRBV5-1 to TRBJ2-3, with D perhaps matching TRBD1 (5 bases). V lost 0 bases and J 0 bases, leaving 11 bases between the germline ends. This CDR3 comprises 16 residues. Looked up from germline, CDR1 is SGHRS and CDR2 is YFSETQ. The CDR3 DNA reads TGCGCCAGCAGCTTGGACAGGCGAAGGAGCACAGATACGCAGTATTTT. Its protein product is CASSLDRRRSTDTQYF. The variable domain in full, completed from reference TRBV5-1 and TRBJ2-3, reads KAGVTQTPRYLIKTRGQQVTLSCSPISGHRSVSWYQQTPGQGLQFLFEYFSETQRNKGNFPGRFSGRQFSNSRSEMNVSTLELGDSALYLCASSLDRRRSTDTQYFGPGTRLTVL.

Remarks on this clonotype: With a much larger clone just one base away, this may be a read error. The V gene is TRBV5-5, the J gene TRBJ2-3; unclear D gene. The length of the CDR3 is 12 residues. Looked up from germline, CDR1 is SGHKS and CDR2 is YYEKEE (reference sequence). The CDR3 DNA reads as TGTTCCAGCAGCTCTGGCCTAGTTCCGCAGTATTTT. It encodes CSSSSGLVPQYF.

Ten or more counts support this clonotype. The chain employs TRBV20-1 and TRBJ2-5; the D gene is possibly TRBD1 (6 bases). V lost 6 bases to trimming and J lost 0 bases, with 11 bases between them. The CDR3 covers 13 residues. Germline V gene lookup returns CDR1 DFQATT and CDR2 SNEGSKA (reference sequence). The CDR3 reads CSAKDSYQETQYF. In DNA, the CDR3 is TGCAGTGCCAAGGACAGTTACCAAGAGACCCAGTACTTC.

This clonotype was recorded many times. This rearrangement joins TRBV5-1 to TRBJ2-2; maybe TRBD2 (6 bases). The CDR3 spans 14 residues. The germline CDR1 and CDR2 sequences are SGHRS and YFSETQ. The germline V and J ends were trimmed by 4 bases and 2 bases, with 9 bases remaining between them. The CDR3 protein is CASSPDYNTGELFF. The CDR3 bases are TGCGCCAGCAGCCCGGACTATAACACCGGGGAGCTGTTTTTT.

On this clonotype itself: A much larger clone lies a single base off, so this may be a read error. This rearrangement joins TRBV7-9 to TRBJ1-6; no clear D. The germline V gene has CDR1 SEHNR and CDR2 FQNEAQ (reference sequence). The CDR3 runs to 16 residues. The CDR3 is CASSFLGPLSNSPIHF. The CDR3 region has the DNA TGTGCCAGCAGCTTCCTAGGACCCCTATCTAATTCACCCATCCACTTT.

This clonotype was seen ten or more times. The V gene is TRBV5-1, the J gene TRBJ2-1; weak D call: TRBD1 (5 bases). This CDR3 is 16 amino acids long. The V end lost 0 bases, the J end lost 0 bases, and 10 bases lay between the germline ends. Germline V lookup: CDR1 SGHRS, CDR2 YFSETQ. CDR3 in amino acids: CASSLDRLSSYNEQFF. CDR3 in DNA: TGCGCCAGCAGCTTGGACAGGTTAAGCTCCTACAATGAGCAGTTCTTC.

This clonotype showed up many times. The V and J genes are TRBV20-1 and TRBJ2-5; unclear D gene. The V end lost 6 bases, the J end lost 2 bases, and 7 bases lay between the germline ends. The CDR3 covers 11 residues. Germline values: CDR1 DFQATT, CDR2 SNEGSKA (reference sequence). The CDR3 loop is CSARKQETQYF. The CDR3 region has the DNA TGCAGTGCAAGGAAACAAGAGACCCAGTACTTC.

The genes are TRBV7-2 and TRBJ2-7; tentative D call: TRBD1 (6 bases). Trimming stripped 2 bases from V and 7 bases from J, with 18 bases between. In germline, CDR1 is SGHTA, CDR2 FQGNSA. There are 15 residues in the CDR3. The CDR3 region is CASSLSGQPSEEQYF. CDR3 bases: TGTGCCAGCAGCTTAAGTGGACAGCCCTCGGAGGAGCAGTACTTC.